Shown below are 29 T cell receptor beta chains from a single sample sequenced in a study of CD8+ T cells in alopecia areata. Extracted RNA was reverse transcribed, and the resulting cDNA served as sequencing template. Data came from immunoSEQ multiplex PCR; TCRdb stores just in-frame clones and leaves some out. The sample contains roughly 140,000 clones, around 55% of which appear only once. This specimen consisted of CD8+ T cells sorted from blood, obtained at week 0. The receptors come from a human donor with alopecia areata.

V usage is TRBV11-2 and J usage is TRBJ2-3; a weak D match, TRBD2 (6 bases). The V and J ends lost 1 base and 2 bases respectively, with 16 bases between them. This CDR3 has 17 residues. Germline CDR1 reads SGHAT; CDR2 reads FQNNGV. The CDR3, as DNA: TGTGCCAGCAGCTTAGTCTTGCGGGGAATACTCACAGATACGCAGTATTTT. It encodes CASSLVLRGILTDTQYF.

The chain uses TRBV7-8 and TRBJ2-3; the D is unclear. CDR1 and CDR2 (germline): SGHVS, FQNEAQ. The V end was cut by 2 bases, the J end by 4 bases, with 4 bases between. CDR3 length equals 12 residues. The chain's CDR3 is CASSLTPDTQYF. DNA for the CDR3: TGTGCCAGCAGCTTAACCCCAGATACGCAGTATTTT. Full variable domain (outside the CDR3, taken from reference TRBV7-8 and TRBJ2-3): GAGVSQSPRYKVAKRGQDVALRCDPISGHVSLFWYQQALGQGPEFLTYFQNEAQLDKSGLPSDRFFAERPEGSVSTLKIQRTQQEDSAVYLCASSLTPDTQYFGPGTRLTVL.

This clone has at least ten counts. CDR3 in amino acids: CASRLDGTYSYEQYF. Written as DNA, the CDR3 is TGTGCCAGCAGGCTAGATGGGACCTACTCCTACGAGCAGTACTTC. The gene calls are TRBV7-3 and TRBJ2-7; either TRBD1 or TRBD2 may supply D (5 bases each). The CDR3 extends over 15 amino acids. The germline V gene has CDR1 SGHTA and CDR2 FQGTGA. V was clipped by 6 bases and J by 0 bases, with 15 bases between them.

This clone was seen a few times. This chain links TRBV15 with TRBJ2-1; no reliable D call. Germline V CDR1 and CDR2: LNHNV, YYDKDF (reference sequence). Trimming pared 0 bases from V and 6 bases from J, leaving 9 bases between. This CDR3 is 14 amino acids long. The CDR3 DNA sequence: TGTGCCACCAGCAGAGATGCTCAACGCAATGAGCAGTTCTTC. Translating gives CATSRDAQRNEQFF.

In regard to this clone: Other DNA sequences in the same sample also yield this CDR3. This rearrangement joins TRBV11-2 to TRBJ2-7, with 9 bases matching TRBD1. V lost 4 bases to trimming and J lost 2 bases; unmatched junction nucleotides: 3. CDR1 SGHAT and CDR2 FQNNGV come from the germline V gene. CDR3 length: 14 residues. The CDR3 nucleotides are TGTGCCAGCAGCTCAGGGACAGGGACCTACGAGCAGTACTTC. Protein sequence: CASSSGTGTYEQYF.

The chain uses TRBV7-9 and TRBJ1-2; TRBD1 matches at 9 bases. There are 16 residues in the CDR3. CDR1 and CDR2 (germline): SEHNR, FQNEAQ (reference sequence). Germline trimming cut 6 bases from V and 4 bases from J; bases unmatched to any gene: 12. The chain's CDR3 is CASSSALGQGSYGYTF. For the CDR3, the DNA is TGTGCCAGCAGTTCCGCCCTCGGACAGGGGAGCTATGGCTACACCTTC.

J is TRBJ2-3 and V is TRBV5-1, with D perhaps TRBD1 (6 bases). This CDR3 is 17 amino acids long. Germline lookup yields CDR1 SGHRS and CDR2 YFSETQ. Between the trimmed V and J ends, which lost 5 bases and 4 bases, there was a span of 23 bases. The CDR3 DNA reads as TGCGCCAGCAGTCTTGGGGGTTCCAGGGGTATCCCAGATACGCAGTATTTT. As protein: CASSLGGSRGIPDTQYF.

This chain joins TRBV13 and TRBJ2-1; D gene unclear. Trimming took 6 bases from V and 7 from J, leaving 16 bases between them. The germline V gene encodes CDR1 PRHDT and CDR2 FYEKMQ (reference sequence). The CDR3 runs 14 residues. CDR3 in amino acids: CASRGSPEGNEQFF. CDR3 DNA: TGTGCCAGCAGAGGTAGCCCGGAAGGGAATGAGCAGTTCTTC.

CDR3 sequence: CASSRDRGTYEQYF. In DNA, the CDR3 is TGCGCCAGCAGCCGGGACAGGGGAACCTACGAGCAGTACTTC. The genes are TRBV4-3 and TRBJ2-7, with TRBD1 matching 10 bases. J gave up 2 bases and V 4 bases, and 2 bases lay outside the gene matches. Germline V gene lookup returns CDR1 LGHNA and CDR2 YSLEER. The CDR3 covers 14 residues.

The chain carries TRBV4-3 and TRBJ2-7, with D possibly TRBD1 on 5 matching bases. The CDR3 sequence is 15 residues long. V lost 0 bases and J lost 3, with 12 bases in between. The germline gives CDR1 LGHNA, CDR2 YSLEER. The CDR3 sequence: CASSQDLSRVYEQYF. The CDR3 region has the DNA TGCGCCAGCAGCCAAGATCTGTCCAGGGTCTACGAGCAGTACTTC.

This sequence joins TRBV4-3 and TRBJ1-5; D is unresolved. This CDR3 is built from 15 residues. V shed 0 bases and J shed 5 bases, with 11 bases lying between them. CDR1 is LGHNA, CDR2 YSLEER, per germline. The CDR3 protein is CASSQDFGRDQPQHF. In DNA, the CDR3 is TGCGCCAGCAGCCAAGATTTCGGGAGGGATCAGCCCCAGCATTTT.

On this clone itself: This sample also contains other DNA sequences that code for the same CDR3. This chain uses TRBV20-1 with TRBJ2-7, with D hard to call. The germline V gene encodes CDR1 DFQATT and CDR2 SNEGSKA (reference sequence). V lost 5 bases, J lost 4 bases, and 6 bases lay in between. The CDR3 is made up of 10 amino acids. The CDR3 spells CSALGYEQYF. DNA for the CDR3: TGCAGTGCTCTAGGGTACGAGCAGTACTTC.

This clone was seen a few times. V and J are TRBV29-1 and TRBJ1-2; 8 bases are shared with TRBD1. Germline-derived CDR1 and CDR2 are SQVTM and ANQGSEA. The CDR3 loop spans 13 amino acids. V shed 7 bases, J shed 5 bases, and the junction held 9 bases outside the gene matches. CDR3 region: CSAHQGAGYGYTF. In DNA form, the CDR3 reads TGCAGCGCGCACCAGGGGGCGGGGTATGGCTACACCTTC.

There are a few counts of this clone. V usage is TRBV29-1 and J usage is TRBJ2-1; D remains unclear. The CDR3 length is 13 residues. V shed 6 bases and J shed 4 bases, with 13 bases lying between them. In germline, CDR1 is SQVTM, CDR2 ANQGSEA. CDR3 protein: CSVIAGRYNEQFF. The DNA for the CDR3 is TGCAGCGTAATAGCCGGTCGGTACAATGAGCAGTTCTTC.

The CDR3 nucleotides read TGCGCCAGCAGCTTGGACCCAGGGGGGTCCTACGAGCAGTACTTC. Amino acid sequence: CASSLDPGGSYEQYF. The V and J genes are TRBV5-1 and TRBJ2-7; D might be TRBD1 (7 bases). The V end was cut by 0 bases, the J end by 1 base, with 11 bases between. The CDR3 has 15 amino acids. Germline V gene lookup returns CDR1 SGHRS and CDR2 YFSETQ. The whole variable domain, remainder taken from reference TRBV5-1 and TRBJ2-7, is KAGVTQTPRYLIKTRGQQVTLSCSPISGHRSVSWYQQTPGQGLQFLFEYFSETQRNKGNFPGRFSGRQFSNSRSEMNVSTLELGDSALYLCASSLDPGGSYEQYFGPGTRLTVT.

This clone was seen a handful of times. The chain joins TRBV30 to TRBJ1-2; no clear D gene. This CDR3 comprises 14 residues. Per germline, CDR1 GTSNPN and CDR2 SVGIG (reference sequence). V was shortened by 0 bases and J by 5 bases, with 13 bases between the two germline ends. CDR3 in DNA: TGTGCCTGGAGTGTACGCACGGAGGTTTATGGCTACACCTTC. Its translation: CAWSVRTEVYGYTF.

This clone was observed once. The CDR3 region has the DNA TGTGCCAGCAGCTCGACTAGCGGGGGGGCAAATACGCAGTATTTT. Its translation: CASSSTSGGANTQYF. The chain employs TRBV7-9 and TRBJ2-3, with 14 bases aligning to TRBD2. This CDR3 contains 15 residues. Trimming cost V 4 bases and J 7 bases; bases outside gene matches: 4. The germline gives CDR1 SEHNR, CDR2 FQNEAQ (reference sequence).

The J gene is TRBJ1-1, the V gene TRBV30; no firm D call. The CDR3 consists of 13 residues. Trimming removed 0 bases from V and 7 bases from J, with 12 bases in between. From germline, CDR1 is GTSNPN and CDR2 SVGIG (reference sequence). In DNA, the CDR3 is TGTGCCTGGAGTGTGTCGGGCGACGTTGAAGCTTTCTTT. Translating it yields CAWSVSGDVEAFF.

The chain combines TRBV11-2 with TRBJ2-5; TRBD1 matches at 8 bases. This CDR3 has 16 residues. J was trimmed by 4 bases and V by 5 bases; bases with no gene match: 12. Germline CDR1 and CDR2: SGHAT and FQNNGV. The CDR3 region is CASSPVDRDRGETQYF. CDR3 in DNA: TGTGCCAGCAGCCCTGTGGACAGGGACAGAGGAGAGACCCAGTACTTC.

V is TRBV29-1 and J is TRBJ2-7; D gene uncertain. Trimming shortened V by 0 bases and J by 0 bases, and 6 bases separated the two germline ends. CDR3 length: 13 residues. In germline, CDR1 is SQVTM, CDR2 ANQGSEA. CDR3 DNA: TGCAGCGTTGAAGACAGTAACTCCTACGAGCAGTACTTC. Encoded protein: CSVEDSNSYEQYF.

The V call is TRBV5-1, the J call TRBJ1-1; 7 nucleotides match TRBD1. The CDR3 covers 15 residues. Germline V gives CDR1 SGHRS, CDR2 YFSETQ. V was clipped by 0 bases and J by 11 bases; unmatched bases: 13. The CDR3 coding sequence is TGCGCCAGCAGCTTGGAGGGACAGTCCGACGGAGGGGCTTTCTTT. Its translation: CASSLEGQSDGGAFF.

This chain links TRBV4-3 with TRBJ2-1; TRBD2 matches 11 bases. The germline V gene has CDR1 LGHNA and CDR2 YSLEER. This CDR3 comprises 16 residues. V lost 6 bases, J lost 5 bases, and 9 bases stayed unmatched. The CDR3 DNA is TGCGCCAGCAGGCTGAAGGCTAGCGGGGGGCACAATGAGCAGTTCTTC. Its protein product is CASRLKASGGHNEQFF.

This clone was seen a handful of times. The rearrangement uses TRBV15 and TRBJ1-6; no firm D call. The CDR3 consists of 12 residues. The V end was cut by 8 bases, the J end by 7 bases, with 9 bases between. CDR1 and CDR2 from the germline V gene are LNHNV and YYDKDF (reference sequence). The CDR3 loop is CATRSSNSPLHF. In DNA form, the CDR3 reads TGTGCCACCCGCTCGAGCAATTCACCCCTCCACTTT.

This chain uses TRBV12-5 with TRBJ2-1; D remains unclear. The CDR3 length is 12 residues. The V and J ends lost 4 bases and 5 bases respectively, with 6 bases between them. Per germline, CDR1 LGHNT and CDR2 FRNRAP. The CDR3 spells CASGYGNNEQFF. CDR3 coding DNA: TGTGCTAGTGGTTATGGGAACAATGAGCAGTTCTTC.

The CDR3, as DNA: TGCAGCGTTCTGGGGTCCTTTTTGGATGGCTACACCTTC. It specifies CSVLGSFLDGYTF. The chain joins TRBV29-1 to TRBJ1-2; D uncertain. Deletions cut 5 bases from V and 6 bases from J, with 16 bases between. Per the germline V gene, CDR1 is SQVTM and CDR2 is ANQGSEA. The CDR3 has 13 amino acids.

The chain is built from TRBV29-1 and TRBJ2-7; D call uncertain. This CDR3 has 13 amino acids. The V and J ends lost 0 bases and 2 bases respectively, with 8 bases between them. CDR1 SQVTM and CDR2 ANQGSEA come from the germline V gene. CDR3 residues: CSVEEDGTYEQYF. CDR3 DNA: TGCAGCGTTGAAGAGGACGGTACCTACGAGCAGTACTTC.

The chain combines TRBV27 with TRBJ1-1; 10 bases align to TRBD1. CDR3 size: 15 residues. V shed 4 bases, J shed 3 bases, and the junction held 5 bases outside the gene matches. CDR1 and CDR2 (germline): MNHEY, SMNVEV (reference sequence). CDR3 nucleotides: TGTGCCAGCAGTTCAGACAGGGGGCGGGACACTGAAGCTTTCTTT. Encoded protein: CASSSDRGRDTEAFF.

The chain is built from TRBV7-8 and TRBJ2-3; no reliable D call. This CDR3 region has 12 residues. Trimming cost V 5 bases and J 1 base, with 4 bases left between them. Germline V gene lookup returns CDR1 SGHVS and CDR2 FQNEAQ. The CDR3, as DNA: TGTGCCAGCAGCACCCGCACAGATACGCAGTATTTT. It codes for CASSTRTDTQYF.

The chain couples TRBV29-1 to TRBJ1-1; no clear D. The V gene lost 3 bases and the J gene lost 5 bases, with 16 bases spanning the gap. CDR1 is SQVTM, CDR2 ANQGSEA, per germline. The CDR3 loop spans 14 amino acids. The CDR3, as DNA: TGCAGCGTTGAGTCTCGGGCTCTGGGGACTGAAGCTTTCTTT. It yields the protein CSVESRALGTEAFF.